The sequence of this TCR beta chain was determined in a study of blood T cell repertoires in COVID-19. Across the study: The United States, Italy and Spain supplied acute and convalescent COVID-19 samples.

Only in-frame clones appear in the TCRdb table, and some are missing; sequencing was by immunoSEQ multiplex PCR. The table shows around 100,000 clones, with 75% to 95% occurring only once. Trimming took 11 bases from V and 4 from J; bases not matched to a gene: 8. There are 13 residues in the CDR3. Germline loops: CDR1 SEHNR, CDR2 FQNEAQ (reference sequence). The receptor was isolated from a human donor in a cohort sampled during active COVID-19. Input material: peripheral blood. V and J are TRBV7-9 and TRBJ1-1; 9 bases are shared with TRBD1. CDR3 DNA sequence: TGTGCCGGAGGGACAGGGATGCGCACTGAAGCTTTCTTT. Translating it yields CAGGTGMRTEAFF.